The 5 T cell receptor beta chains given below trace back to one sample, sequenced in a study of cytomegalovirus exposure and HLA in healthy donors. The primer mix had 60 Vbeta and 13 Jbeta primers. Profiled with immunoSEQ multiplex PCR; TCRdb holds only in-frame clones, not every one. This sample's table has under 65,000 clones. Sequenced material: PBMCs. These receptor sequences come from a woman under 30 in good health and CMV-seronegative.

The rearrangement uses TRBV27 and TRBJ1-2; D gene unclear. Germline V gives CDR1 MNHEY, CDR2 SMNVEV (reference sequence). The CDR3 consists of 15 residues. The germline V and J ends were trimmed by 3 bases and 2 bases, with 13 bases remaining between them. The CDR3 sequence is CASSFRPPFNYGYTF. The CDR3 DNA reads TGTGCCAGCAGTTTCAGGCCGCCTTTCAACTATGGCTACACCTTC.

The CDR3 DNA sequence: TGTGCCAGCAGTGAGCGGGAGGTCGGTCAGCCCCAGCATTTT. Encoded protein: CASSEREVGQPQHF. The chain is built from TRBV25-1 and TRBJ1-5; D is unclear. CDR3 size: 14 residues. Germline V gives CDR1 MGHDK, CDR2 SYGVNS. With 3 bases removed from V and 6 bases from J, the gap between germline ends came to 12 bases.

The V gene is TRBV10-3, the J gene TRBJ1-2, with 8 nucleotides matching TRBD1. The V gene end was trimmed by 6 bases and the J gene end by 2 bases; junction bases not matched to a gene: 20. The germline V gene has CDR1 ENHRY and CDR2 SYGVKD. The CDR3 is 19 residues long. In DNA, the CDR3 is TGTGCCATCAGACCTGGGACCGGGACAGGAGACCACCTAAACTATGGCTACACCTTC. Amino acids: CAIRPGTGTGDHLNYGYTF.

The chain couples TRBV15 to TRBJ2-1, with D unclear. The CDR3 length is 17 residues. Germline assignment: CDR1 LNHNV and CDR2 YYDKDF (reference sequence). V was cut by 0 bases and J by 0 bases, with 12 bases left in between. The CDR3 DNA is TGTGCCACCAGCAGAGATGTGGCGGATTCCTCCTACAATGAGCAGTTCTTC. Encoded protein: CATSRDVADSSYNEQFF.

The CDR3 sequence is CASSVASSGGGTEAFF. The CDR3 coding sequence is TGTGCCAGCAGCGTAGCTTCATCGGGGGGTGGCACTGAAGCTTTCTTT. The chain joins TRBV9 to TRBJ1-1, with D possibly matching TRBD1 (5 bases). Trimming pared 0 bases from V and 4 bases from J, leaving 16 bases between. Germline assignment: CDR1 SGDLS and CDR2 YYNGEE. This CDR3 is 16 amino acids long.